This T cell receptor (beta chain) was found in a study of Ad26.COV2.S vaccination and SARS-CoV-2 variants. About the study: Once, or twice with 56 days between doses, Ad26.COV2.S was given intramuscularly.

The table came from immunoSEQ multiplex PCR; TCRdb's copy has only in-frame clones and leaves some out. Of approximately 350,000 clones listed, 83% were seen once; the top ten hold about 8%. V gave up 6 bases and J gave up 5 bases, with 18 bases separating them. Germline V CDR1 and CDR2: SGHRS, YFSETQ. The CDR3 totals 14 residues. The treatment here: around 19 received Ad26.COV2.S at low or high dose, single or two shots; five or six received placebo; per-sample allocation not given. Samples were taken on day 63 after the first vaccine or placebo injection. A Boston donor was an adult aged 18-55 years.

Sequencing was performed on peripheral blood, taken in a trial of Ad26.COV2.S vaccine versus placebo. The receptor was isolated from a person aged 18-65 years who received the Ad26.COV2.S COVID-19 vaccine or a placebo. The chain joins TRBV5-1 to TRBJ2-7; tentative D call: TRBD2 (5 bases). CDR3 protein: CASTEGVDPHEQYF. CDR3 sequence (DNA): TGCGCCAGCACCGAGGGCGTCGATCCCCACGAGCAGTACTTC.